Here is one TCR beta chain with its context. As yet, its antigen is unknown. This sample was included in a study of human T cells and chemical hapten exposure. Time point: healthy volunteer bleed at 2 weeks. Whole blood, unfractionated, served as the material for total RNA extraction. Germline V gene sequence: CDR1 SGDLS, CDR2 YYNGEE. The V gene end was trimmed by 2 bases and the J gene end by 3 bases; junction bases not matched to a gene: 12. This CDR3 is 17 amino acids long. What the library attached to individual cDNA molecules were unique molecular identifiers. In the source study's methods: The number of TCRs in each sample had a median of about 96,000 and spanned about 20,000 to 690,600. TCRdb reanalysed the RACE reads using MiXCR and keeps one entry per CDR3 protein. Here the V and J calls rest on TCRdb's processing, not on the authors' analysis. The data contain about 31,000 distinct CDR3 sequences, 7.4% of them singletons.

Study-wide findings and caveats: DPC sensitization left the count of TCRs above 1 in 1000 unchanged.

The receptor was derived from a human donor in good health. Some clones in this sample may be carry-over from other donors' samples. The chain recombines TRBV9 with TRBJ1-1, with 8 positions matching TRBD1. Sample: whole blood. DNA of the CDR3: TGTGCCAGCAGCGTGGCCACCTCCGCAGGGGGCGACACTGAAGCTTTCTTT. It translates to CASSVATSAGGDTEAFF.